The TCR beta chain under discussion was sequenced for a study of blood T cell repertoires in COVID-19. Turning to the study itself: Italy, Spain and the United States were the sources of the convalescent and acute COVID-19 samples. T cells, B-cell-depleted T cells, or PBMCs supplied cDNA or gDNA.

Original data processing: Amplification with reference gene primers provided the estimates of nucleated cell counts. Using immunoSEQ multiplex PCR, the repertoire was profiled, and TCRdb retains in-frame clones only, with some absent. For V, J and clone size, that table is used; D and trimming come from the DNA. There are 110,000 to 150,000 clones in the sample; approximately 86% occur only once, and approximately 2% lies in the top ten. CDR1 is MGHDK, CDR2 SYGVNS, per germline. The V gene lost 4 bases and the J gene lost 0 bases, with 8 bases spanning the gap. The CDR3 sequence is 14 residues long. The chain carries TRBV25-1 and TRBJ2-3; D is unresolved. This TCR came from a man aged 70 or older with acute or convalescent COVID-19. The source material was peripheral blood. In DNA, the CDR3 is TGTGCCAGCAGTGTAACAGAGAGCACAGATACGCAGTATTTT. It yields the protein CASSVTESTDTQYF.